Sequencing of this T cell receptor (beta chain) was carried out in a study of cytomegalovirus exposure and HLA in healthy donors. Germline V gene data show CDR1 as SGHTA and CDR2 as FQGNSA. Trimming left V 5 bases short and J 1 base short, with 11 bases between. The CDR3 covers 14 residues. The donors (healthy individuals) were bone marrow donors. At sampling all donors were nominally healthy, likely with unrecorded immune exposures. The PCR had 60 Vbeta and 13 Jbeta primers. In the authors' workflow: Approximately 86 million unique TCR beta chains, 9 million to 12 million shared, were counted in a later analysis. Generated by immunoSEQ multiplex PCR, the TCRdb table keeps only in-frame clones and is missing some. V and J calls plus clone size are reproduced from that table; the DNA served to infer D and trimming. Reported are some 70,000 clones; the ten largest clones contain around 5%.

What was sequenced was PBMCs. The sequence derives from a man between 35 and 55 years old in good health and CMV-seronegative. V and J are TRBV7-2 and TRBJ1-1; D is unclear. CDR3 amino acids: CASSTATGNTEAFF. CDR3 in DNA: TGTGCCAGCAGCACCGCGACGGGGAACACTGAAGCTTTCTTT. The complete variable domain, with remaining parts taken from reference TRBV7-2 and TRBJ1-1, reads GAGVSQSPSNKVTEKGKDVELRCDPISGHTALYWYRQSLGQGLEFLIYFQGNSAPDKSGLPSDRFSAERTGGSVSTLTIQRTQQEDSAVYLCASSTATGNTEAFFGQGTRLTVV.